The entry below gives a single TCR beta chain sequence along with its context. This CDR3 contains 13 residues. Germline CDR1 reads LGHNA; CDR2 reads YNFKEQ. Trimming took 3 bases from V and 2 from J, leaving 7 bases between them. The data derive from a study of control samples from healthy donors and cancer patients. The table came from immunoSEQ multiplex PCR; TCRdb's copy has only in-frame clones and leaves some out. The data show about 85,000 clones, with 85% to 90% seen just once and approximately 7.6% held by the top ten. The sequence was collected from a woman between 55 and 75 years old in good health. V gene TRBV4-2 combines with J gene TRBJ1-2; D remains ambiguous. The sequencing input was blood. The CDR3 nucleotides are TGTGCCAGCAGCCAGGACTTGAACTATGGCTACACCTTC. It specifies CASSQDLNYGYTF.